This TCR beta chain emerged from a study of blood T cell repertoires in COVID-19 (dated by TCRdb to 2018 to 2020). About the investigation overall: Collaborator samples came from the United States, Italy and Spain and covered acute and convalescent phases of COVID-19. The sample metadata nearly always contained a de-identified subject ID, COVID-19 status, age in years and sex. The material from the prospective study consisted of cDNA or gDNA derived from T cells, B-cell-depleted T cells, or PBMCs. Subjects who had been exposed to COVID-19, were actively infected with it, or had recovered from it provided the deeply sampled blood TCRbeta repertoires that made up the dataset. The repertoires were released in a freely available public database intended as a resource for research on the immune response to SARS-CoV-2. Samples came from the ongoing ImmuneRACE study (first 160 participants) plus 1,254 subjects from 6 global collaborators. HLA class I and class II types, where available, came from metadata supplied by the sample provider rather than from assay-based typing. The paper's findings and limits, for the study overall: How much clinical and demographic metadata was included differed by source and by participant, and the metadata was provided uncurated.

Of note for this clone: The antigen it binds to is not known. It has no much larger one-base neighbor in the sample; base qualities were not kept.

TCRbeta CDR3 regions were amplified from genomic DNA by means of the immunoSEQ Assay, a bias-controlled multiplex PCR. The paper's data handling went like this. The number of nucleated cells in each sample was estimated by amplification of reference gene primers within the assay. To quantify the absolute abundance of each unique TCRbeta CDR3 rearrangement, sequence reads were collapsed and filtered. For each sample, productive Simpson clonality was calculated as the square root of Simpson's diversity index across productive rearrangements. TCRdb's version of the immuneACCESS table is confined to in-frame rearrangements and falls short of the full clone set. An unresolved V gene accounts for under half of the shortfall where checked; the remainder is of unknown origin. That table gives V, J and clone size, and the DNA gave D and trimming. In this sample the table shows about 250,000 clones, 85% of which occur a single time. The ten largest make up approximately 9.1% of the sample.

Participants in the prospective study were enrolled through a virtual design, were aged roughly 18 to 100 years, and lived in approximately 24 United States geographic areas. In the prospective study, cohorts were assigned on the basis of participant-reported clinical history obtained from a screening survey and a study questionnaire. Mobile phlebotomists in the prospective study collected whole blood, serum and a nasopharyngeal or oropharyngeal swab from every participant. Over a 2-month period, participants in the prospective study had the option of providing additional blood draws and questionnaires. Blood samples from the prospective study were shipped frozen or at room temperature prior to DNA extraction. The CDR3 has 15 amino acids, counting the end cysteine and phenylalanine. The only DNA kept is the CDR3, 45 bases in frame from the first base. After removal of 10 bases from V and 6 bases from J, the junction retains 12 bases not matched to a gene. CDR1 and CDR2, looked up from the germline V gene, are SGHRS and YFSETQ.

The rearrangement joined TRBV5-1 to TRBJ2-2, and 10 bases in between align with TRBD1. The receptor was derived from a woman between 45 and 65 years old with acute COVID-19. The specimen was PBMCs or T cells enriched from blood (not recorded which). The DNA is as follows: TGCGCCTCAAGACGGGACAGGGGAAAGGCCGGGGAGCTGTTTTTT. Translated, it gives CASRRDRGKAGELFF.